The T cell receptor (beta chain) described here comes from a study of T cells after yellow fever vaccination. TCR cDNA, made by 5'RACE template switching, carried an added universal primer site and UMIs. One entry per CDR3 protein results from TCRdb running MiXCR on the 5' RACE reads. The table records some 120,000 distinct CDR3 sequences, nearly 15% of them present only once. Germline values: CDR1 LNHDA, CDR2 SQIVND (reference sequence). Trimming removed 6 bases from V and 1 base from J, with 12 bases in between. CDR3 length equals 14 residues. The study's findings and limits: FACS-sorted repertoires could harbor abundant contaminating bulk-population clonotypes.

This clonotype appeared a few times. The antigen is unknown. The sequencing used CD8+ T cells sorted from PBMCs, collected 5 days after the yellow fever booster vaccination. V usage is TRBV19 and J usage is TRBJ1-2; weak D call: TRBD1 (6 bases). This receptor was identified in a man between 18 and 35 years old who received the YFV17D yellow fever vaccine. The CDR3 region is CASSQKGVNYGYTF. CDR3 nucleotide sequence: TGTGCCAGTAGCCAGAAGGGGGTTAACTATGGCTACACCTTC.